A single sample gave rise to the 16 T cell receptor beta chains below, sequenced in a study of identifying expanded T cells in peripheral blood. Profiling relied on immunoSEQ multiplex PCR, and the TCRdb table lists in-frame clones only, not all of them. The sample contains 55,000 to 75,000 clones, more than 75% of which appear only once. Sequencing used blood. The receptors originated from a person aged 18 to 75 in good health.

V and J are TRBV7-3 and TRBJ2-5, with 9 bases that match TRBD1. CDR1 SGHTA and CDR2 FQGTGA come from the germline V gene. The CDR3 extends over 13 amino acids. Unmatched junction bases numbered 2, after V lost 5 bases and J lost 4 bases. CDR3 protein: CASSPGQGETQYF. The CDR3, as DNA: TGTGCCAGCAGCCCGGGACAGGGAGAGACCCAGTACTTC.

CDR3 bases: TGCGCCAGCAGCTTGTTGCGAGACTCGTACTACGAGCAGTACTTC. This codes for CASSLLRDSYYEQYF. The V call is TRBV5-1, the J call TRBJ2-7; D is unclear. Trimming took off 1 base at V and 3 bases at J, with 14 bases between the two ends. CDR3 length: 15 residues. CDR1 and CDR2 (germline): SGHRS, YFSETQ. Drawing the rest from reference TRBV5-1 and TRBJ2-7, the complete variable domain is KAGVTQTPRYLIKTRGQQVTLSCSPISGHRSVSWYQQTPGQGLQFLFEYFSETQRNKGNFPGRFSGRQFSNSRSEMNVSTLELGDSALYLCASSLLRDSYYEQYFGPGTRLTVT.

This clone was detected only once. This chain connects TRBV6-1 to TRBJ1-1; no definite D call. V lost 8 bases and J 7 bases, leaving 11 bases between the germline ends. The CDR3 has 11 residues. CDR1 is MNHNS, CDR2 SASEGT, per germline. CDR3 DNA sequence: TGTGCCAGCCCCGGACGGATTGAAGCTTTCTTT. Protein product: CASPGRIEAFF.

The rearrangement links TRBV5-1 to TRBJ2-7; D possibly corresponds to TRBD1 (5 bases). V shed 4 bases and J shed 1 base, with 9 bases lying between them. Germline assignment: CDR1 SGHRS and CDR2 YFSETQ. The CDR3 has 13 residues. The CDR3 spells CASSVTGSYEQYF. The CDR3 region has the DNA TGCGCCAGCAGCGTAACAGGTTCCTACGAGCAGTACTTC.

This chain joins TRBV19 and TRBJ2-7; TRBD2 aligns across 7 bases. The CDR3 has 15 amino acids. Looked up from germline, CDR1 is LNHDA and CDR2 is SQIVND (reference sequence). Losses at the gene ends were 7 bases for V and 6 bases for J; bases not matched to a gene: 15. The CDR3 is CASMGGSSFAGEQYF. CDR3 bases: TGTGCCAGTATGGGGGGGTCCTCGTTCGCTGGCGAGCAGTACTTC.

The chain recombines TRBV7-8 with TRBJ1-2; TRBD1 matches 7 bases. Germline values: CDR1 SGHVS, CDR2 FQNEAQ. J was trimmed by 8 bases and V by 1 base; bases with no gene match: 7. The CDR3 length is 14 residues. The CDR3 coding sequence is TGTGCCAGCAGCTTAGAAGGGCAGGGGGGAGGCTACACCTTC. It encodes CASSLEGQGGGYTF.

The J gene is TRBJ2-3, the V gene TRBV9; D could derive from TRBD1 or TRBD2 (6 bases each). The ends were cut back, 0 bases at V and 4 bases at J, with 15 bases in the middle. CDR3 length: 16 residues. CDR1 SGDLS and CDR2 YYNGEE come from the germline V gene. CDR3 in DNA: TGTGCCAGCAGCGTAGGGGGGGCATTCGTCCCAGATACGCAGTATTTT. Its translation: CASSVGGAFVPDTQYF. Full variable domain (rest looked up from reference TRBV9 and TRBJ2-3): DSGVTQTPKHLITATGQRVTLRCSPRSGDLSVYWYQQSLDQGLQFLIQYYNGEERAKGNILERFSAQQFPDLHSELNLSSLELGDSALYFCASSVGGAFVPDTQYFGPGTRLTVL.

This clone has just a few counts. V gene TRBV5-1 combines with J gene TRBJ1-2; TRBD1 agrees at 7 bases. The germline CDR1 and CDR2 sequences are SGHRS and YFSETQ. J gave up 0 bases and V 5 bases, and 13 bases lay outside the gene matches. This CDR3 region has 17 residues. The CDR3 sequence: CASRPHERGQPNYGYTF. For the CDR3, the DNA is TGCGCCAGCAGACCTCACGAGAGGGGACAGCCTAACTATGGCTACACCTTC.

The V and J genes are TRBV5-4 and TRBJ2-6; either TRBD1 or TRBD2 may supply D (5 bases each). The length of the CDR3 is 16 residues. Per the germline V gene, CDR1 is SGHNT and CDR2 is YYREEE (reference sequence). V lost 0 bases and J lost 2, with 9 bases in between. The CDR3 bases are TGTGCCAGCAGCTTGGCCACGGGACCTGGGGCCAACGTCCTGACTTTC. It specifies CASSLATGPGANVLTF.

The rearrangement links TRBV27 to TRBJ1-2; D perhaps matches TRBD1 (6 bases). V was pared by 5 bases and J by 2 bases, with 9 bases between. Germline CDR1 MNHEY, CDR2 SMNVEV (reference sequence). This CDR3 has 13 residues. The CDR3 nucleotides read TGTGCCAGCAGTGCAACAGGGAACTATGGCTACACCTTC. Residues: CASSATGNYGYTF.

In its sample, this clone was seen once. The CDR3 loop is CASSPGTNTEAFF. CDR3 nucleotides: TGTGCCAGCAGCCCTGGAACGAACACTGAAGCTTTCTTT. The V call is TRBV7-6, the J call TRBJ1-1; unclear D gene. Trimming took off 5 bases at V and 1 base at J, with 8 bases between the two ends. CDR1 is SGHVS and CDR2 is FNYEAQ in the germline V gene. The CDR3 has 13 amino acids.

This chain joins TRBV10-1 and TRBJ2-7, with TRBD1 matching 8 bases. Trimming at V came to 2 bases and at J to 6 bases, leaving 3 bases not matched to a gene. Germline CDR1 reads WNHNN; CDR2 reads SYGVQD (reference sequence). The CDR3 totals 13 residues. CDR3 in amino acids: CASSEGDRGEQYF. In nucleotides, the CDR3 is TGCGCCAGCAGTGAGGGCGACAGGGGCGAGCAGTACTTC.

The V call is TRBV19, the J call TRBJ2-7; the match to TRBD2 covers 8 bases. The length of the CDR3 is 14 residues. Looked up from germline, CDR1 is LNHDA and CDR2 is SQIVND (reference sequence). V lost 6 bases and J lost 2; bases outside the gene matches: 6. The CDR3 spells CASRNSGEAYEQYF. DNA for the CDR3: TGTGCCAGTAGAAATAGCGGGGAAGCCTACGAGCAGTACTTC.

The rearrangement links TRBV4-2 to TRBJ2-3, with 10 bases that match TRBD2. The CDR3 has 16 amino acids. Germline-derived CDR1 and CDR2 are LGHNA and YNFKEQ. V lost 2 bases and J lost 2; bases outside the gene matches: 4. The CDR3 protein is CASSQRSGGFTDTQYF. In DNA, the CDR3 is TGTGCCAGCAGCCAACGTAGCGGGGGGTTCACAGATACGCAGTATTTT.

This clone appeared a single time. The chain employs TRBV28 and TRBJ1-1; the D gene is possibly TRBD1 (6 bases). Germline V gives CDR1 MDHEN, CDR2 SYDVKM. The V gene lost 11 bases and the J gene lost 1 base, with 14 bases spanning the gap. The CDR3 has 13 amino acids. As DNA, the CDR3 is TGTGCCGTAAGTTGGGGGGCGAACACTGAAGCTTTCTTT. Its translation is CAVSWGANTEAFF. Variable domain in full (rest from reference TRBV28 and TRBJ1-1): DVKVTQSSRYLVKRTGEKVFLECVQDMDHENMFWYRQDPGLGLRLIYFSYDVKMKEKGDIPEGYSVSREKKERFSLILESASTNQTSMYLCAVSWGANTEAFFGQGTRLTVV.

The V gene is TRBV11-2, the J gene TRBJ2-7; 10 bases align to TRBD2. The V segment lost 3 bases and the J segment 6 bases; nucleotides outside the gene matches: 8. From germline, CDR1 is SGHAT and CDR2 FQNNGV. CDR3 length: 15 residues. DNA for the CDR3: TGTGCCAGCAGCTTGCTTCTAGCGGGAGCACTCGAGCAGTACTTC. This gives the protein CASSLLLAGALEQYF.